A selection of T cell receptor beta chains follows, all from one sample in a study of shared clonotypes between healthy human individuals. Using immunoSEQ multiplex PCR, the repertoire was profiled, and TCRdb retains in-frame clones only, with some absent. Among nearly 600,000 clones, roughly 96% were seen once, and the ten largest hold about 0.11%. Specimen: naive CD8+ T cells sorted from blood. These TCRs come from a woman aged 30 to 39 in good health. Both conserved end residues are part of each CDR3. A D gene is named only where the DNA matches it firmly. The size entry is marked missing in some rows and otherwise reads once, few, many or a size class.

V gene,clone size,J gene,D gene,CDR3 protein,CDR3 DNA
TRBV28,NA,TRBJ1-1,NA,CASSFTTEAFF,TGTGCCAGCAGTTTCACCACTGAAGCTTTCTTT
TRBV5-1,NA,TRBJ2-1,NA,CASSLRAGSYNEQFF,TGCGCCAGCAGCTTAAGGGCAGGTTCCTACAATGAGCAGTTCTTC
TRBV27,NA,TRBJ2-4,NA,CASSFSGRNIQYF,TGTGCCAGCAGTTTCTCGGGTAGGAACATTCAGTACTTC
TRBV19,NA,TRBJ2-3,NA,CASSVDGSSTDTQYF,TGTGCCAGTAGTGTAGACGGTTCTAGCACAGATACGCAGTATTTT
TRBV5-1,NA,TRBJ1-1,NA,CASSLGTDNTEAFF,TGCGCCAGCAGCTTGGGGACAGACAACACTGAAGCTTTCTTT
TRBV27,NA,TRBJ2-1,NA,CASRAFNEQFF,TGTGCCAGCAGGGCTTTCAATGAGCAGTTCTTC
TRBV2,NA,TRBJ2-7,NA,CASSPQPPPSYEQYF,TGTGCCAGCAGTCCCCAACCGCCCCCCTCCTACGAGCAGTACTTC
TRBV5-4,NA,TRBJ1-4,TRBD1,CASGTGDEKLFF,TGTGCCAGCGGGACAGGGGACGAAAAACTGTTTTTT
TRBV28,NA,TRBJ2-3,NA,CASSQSPIQFDTQYF,TGTGCCAGCAGTCAGAGCCCGATCCAATTTGATACGCAGTATTTT
TRBV5-1,NA,TRBJ1-1,NA,CASSWTDMNTEAFF,TGCGCCAGCAGCTGGACAGATATGAACACTGAAGCTTTCTTT
TRBV29-1,NA,TRBJ2-7,TRBD2,CSVAGLAGVYEQYF,TGCAGCGTGGCGGGACTAGCGGGAGTCTACGAGCAGTACTTC
TRBV27,NA,TRBJ1-2,TRBD1,CASSLTGGGGYTF,TGTGCCAGCAGTTTGACAGGGGGAGGTGGCTACACCTTC
TRBV28,NA,TRBJ2-1,TRBD2,CASSLSGRMPEQFF,TGTGCCAGCAGTTTGAGCGGGAGGATGCCTGAGCAGTTCTTC
TRBV6-5,NA,TRBJ1-1,NA,CASSRGSTEAFF,TGTGCCAGCAGTCGAGGGAGCACTGAAGCTTTCTTT
TRBV27,NA,TRBJ1-4,NA,CASSFRQFGEKLFF,TGTGCCAGCAGTTTCAGGCAGTTCGGGGAAAAACTGTTTTTT
TRBV5-4,NA,TRBJ2-1,TRBD2,CASSLASGGEQFF,TGTGCCAGCAGCTTGGCTAGCGGAGGTGAGCAGTTCTTC
TRBV15,NA,TRBJ2-1,NA,CATSRDRTTNEQFF,TGTGCCACCAGCAGAGATAGGACTACCAATGAGCAGTTCTTC
TRBV2,NA,TRBJ2-4,NA,CASEGNSKNIQYF,TGTGCCAGCGAGGGGAACTCCAAAAACATTCAGTACTTC
TRBV4-1,NA,TRBJ2-7,NA,CASSQGVGSTYEQYF,TGCGCCAGCAGCCAAGGGGTCGGGAGCACCTACGAGCAGTACTTC
TRBV7-6,NA,TRBJ2-2,TRBD2,CASSLASGKAVGELFF,TGTGCCAGCAGCTTGGCTAGCGGGAAGGCTGTCGGGGAGCTGTTTTTT
TRBV6-1,NA,TRBJ1-5,NA,CASSAAMGQPQHF,TGTGCCAGCAGTGCCGCGATGGGTCAGCCCCAGCATTTT
TRBV28,NA,TRBJ1-2,NA,CASRQTDWGSYGYTF,TGTGCCAGCAGACAAACCGATTGGGGGTCGTATGGCTACACCTTC
TRBV27,once,TRBJ2-5,TRBD2,CASSSGTSGGVTQYF,TGTGCCAGCAGTTCTGGGACTAGCGGGGGTGTGACCCAGTACTTC
TRBV28,NA,TRBJ2-7,NA,CASSLALQGNYEQYF,TGTGCCAGCAGTTTAGCTCTACAGGGAAACTACGAGCAGTACTTC
TRBV19,NA,TRBJ1-2,NA,CASSISQVDYGYTF,TGTGCCAGTAGTATATCGCAGGTCGACTATGGCTACACCTTC
TRBV19,once,TRBJ2-3,TRBD1,CATTGALGDTQYF,TGTGCCACAACAGGGGCGTTGGGAGATACGCAGTATTTT
TRBV19,NA,TRBJ1-1,NA,CASIDAGALDTEAFF,TGTGCCAGTATTGATGCGGGGGCCCTAGACACTGAAGCTTTCTTT
TRBV10-3,NA,TRBJ2-1,TRBD2,CAISESSGRAYNEQFF,TGTGCCATCAGTGAGAGTAGCGGGAGGGCCTACAATGAGCAGTTCTTC
TRBV29-1,NA,TRBJ1-1,NA,CSVVALDRTEAFF,TGCAGCGTTGTAGCCCTGGATCGCACTGAAGCTTTCTTT
TRBV5-6,NA,TRBJ2-7,NA,CASSISGNLPSYEQYF,TGTGCCAGCAGCATTAGCGGAAACCTACCTTCCTACGAGCAGTACTTC
TRBV27,NA,TRBJ2-5,NA,CASSSRGGRGETQYF,TGTGCCAGCAGCTCAAGGGGGGGGCGCGGAGAGACCCAGTACTTC
TRBV10-2,NA,TRBJ2-3,TRBD2,CASSELRTSGMSDTQYF,TGCGCCAGCAGTGAACTAAGGACTAGCGGGATGTCAGATACGCAGTATTTT
TRBV19,NA,TRBJ2-7,NA,CASSSPEGEQYF,TGTGCCAGTAGTTCACCGGAGGGCGAGCAGTACTTC
TRBV19,NA,TRBJ1-1,NA,CASSMAGRTEAFF,TGTGCCAGTAGTATGGCAGGGCGCACTGAAGCTTTCTTT
TRBV6-1,NA,TRBJ2-7,NA,CASSELGALGYEQYF,TGTGCCAGCAGTGAATTGGGGGCCCTCGGCTACGAGCAGTACTTC
TRBV6-1,NA,TRBJ2-1,TRBD1,CASSEITGGRFF,TGTGCCAGCAGTGAAATAACAGGGGGCCGGTTCTTC
TRBV4-1,NA,TRBJ2-3,TRBD2,CASSQENPLAAAGDTQYF,TGCGCCAGCAGCCAAGAGAACCCGCTAGCGGCGGCCGGGGATACGCAGTATTTT
TRBV9,NA,TRBJ2-3,NA,CASSAEVLLSTDTQYF,TGTGCCAGCAGCGCGGAGGTCCTACTTAGCACAGATACGCAGTATTTT
TRBV5-3,NA,TRBJ2-7,TRBD1,CARSKRTGGNYEQYF,TGTGCCAGAAGCAAACGGACAGGGGGCAACTACGAGCAGTACTTC
TRBV5-6,NA,TRBJ2-7,NA,CASSLASQGLAYEQYF,TGTGCCAGCAGCTTGGCCAGTCAGGGCCTCGCCTACGAGCAGTACTTC
TRBV19,NA,TRBJ1-2,NA,CASSTAGDYGYTF,TGTGCCAGTAGTACTGCCGGTGACTATGGCTACACCTTC
TRBV4-1,NA,TRBJ2-7,NA,CASSQDTGSSYEQYF,TGCGCCAGCAGCCAAGATACAGGGTCCTCCTACGAGCAGTACTTC
TRBV28,NA,TRBJ2-7,TRBD1,CASTKPGQGSEQYF,TGTGCCAGCACCAAACCGGGACAGGGCTCCGAGCAGTACTTC
TRBV9,NA,TRBJ2-2,NA,CASSVSPTLGELFF,TGTGCCAGCAGCGTATCCCCCACCCTCGGGGAGCTGTTTTTT
TRBV28,NA,TRBJ2-7,TRBD2,CASSSPSGSVLDYEQYF,TGTGCCAGCAGTTCCCCTAGCGGGAGCGTTTTGGACTACGAGCAGTACTTC
TRBV27,few,TRBJ1-1,TRBD1,CASKLGQGNTEAFF,TGTGCCAGCAAACTGGGACAGGGGAACACTGAAGCTTTCTTT
TRBV7-9,NA,TRBJ1-5,NA,CASSSVDSNQPQHF,TGTGCCAGCAGCTCCGTTGATAGCAATCAGCCCCAGCATTTT
TRBV27,NA,TRBJ2-7,NA,CASSLSPGLEQYF,TGTGCCAGCAGTTTATCACCGGGGCTAGAGCAGTACTTC
TRBV10-3,NA,TRBJ2-7,NA,CAARTSEGSGEQYF,TGTGCCGCAAGGACTTCGGAGGGGAGTGGCGAGCAGTACTTC
TRBV27,NA,TRBJ2-3,NA,CASSATSSSAFEQYF,TGTGCCAGCAGCGCGACTAGTAGCAGCGCATTTGAGCAGTATTTT
TRBV27,NA,TRBJ1-4,NA,CASSLARWEKLFF,TGTGCCAGCAGTTTAGCTCGGTGGGAAAAACTGTTTTTT
TRBV18,NA,TRBJ2-7,TRBD1,CASSLHWTGRREQYF,TGTGCCAGCTCGCTACATTGGACAGGGCGGAGGGAGCAGTACTTC
TRBV19,NA,TRBJ1-6,TRBD1,CASSDPGQYNSPLHF,TGTGCCAGTAGTGACCCGGGACAGTATAATTCACCCCTCCACTTT
TRBV27,NA,TRBJ1-2,NA,CASSLYWGYGYTF,TGTGCCAGCAGTTTGTATTGGGGCTATGGCTACACCTTC